These T cell receptor beta chains were read from a single sample in a study of chemoradiotherapy in HPV16-positive cancers. Method: immunoSEQ multiplex PCR; TCRdb's copy keeps in-frame clones and lacks some. Of over 8,000 clones in the sample, about 84% were seen once. The sequencing here drew on blood, taken from a patient who underwent chemoradiotherapy. These receptors were collected from a human donor with HPV-associated anogenital cancer. Both conserved end residues are part of each CDR3. A D gene is named only where the DNA matches it firmly. Clone size, where shown, is once, few, many, or a class for clones that have expanded.

.	TRBJ2-7	.	TRBV11-2	TGTGCCAGCAGGGGGAAAGGGCCCTACGAGCAGTACTTC	CASRGKGPYEQYF
.	TRBJ1-2	.	TRBV9	TGTGCCAGCAGCGTAGAACCATCCTTTAACTATGGCTACACCTTC	CASSVEPSFNYGYTF
TRBD2	TRBJ2-1	.	TRBV7-9	TGTGCCAGCAGCTTAGCTTTCGGGGGAGGGAAATACAATGAGCAGTTCTTC	CASSLAFGGGKYNEQFF
.	TRBJ1-6	.	TRBV18	TGTGCCAGCTCACCTGGACCGTGGGGGTCCTATAATTCACCCCTCCACTTT	CASSPGPWGSYNSPLHF
TRBD1	TRBJ1-6	.	TRBV6-1	TGTGCCAGCAGTGAAGGGACAGGGAATTCACCCCTCCACTTT	CASSEGTGNSPLHF
TRBD1	TRBJ1-4	.	TRBV30	TGTGCCTGGAATAACAGGGGCTTTGGGGAAAAACTGTTTTTT	CAWNNRGFGEKLFF
.	TRBJ1-6	.	TRBV15	TGTGCCACCAGCAGAGATCAGGGAATGGTGTCGGCGGGGAATTCACCCCTCCACTTT	CATSRDQGMVSAGNSPLHF
.	TRBJ2-7	.	TRBV6-1	TGTGCCAGCAGCGAAGGGTGGTTCTACGAGCAGTACTTC	CASSEGWFYEQYF
.	TRBJ2-1	once	TRBV7-9	TGTGCCAGCAGCCCAACTACGGACAATGAGCAGTTCTTC	CASSPTTDNEQFF
.	TRBJ2-2	.	TRBV29-1	TGCAGCGTTGTTATGGGATCCACCGGGGAGCTGTTTTTT	CSVVMGSTGELFF
TRBD1	TRBJ1-1	.	TRBV5-1	TGCGCCAGCAGCTTGGAGACAGGGGGCTACACTGAAGCTTTCTTT	CASSLETGGYTEAFF
.	TRBJ2-5	.	TRBV10-3	TGTGCCATCGGCCCACGGGAGACCCAGTACTTC	CAIGPRETQYF
.	TRBJ2-2	.	TRBV5-1	TGCGCCAGCAGCTTGTTCGCGAACACCGGGGAGCTGTTTTTT	CASSLFANTGELFF
.	TRBJ1-4	once	TRBV7-9	TGTGCCAGCAGCTTAGGGGACACCGTTAATGAAAAACTGTTTTTT	CASSLGDTVNEKLFF
.	TRBJ1-4	.	TRBV19	TGTGCCAGTAGCGCACGAAGAGGAGTCAGGTCAACTAATGAAAAACTGTTTTTT	CASSARRGVRSTNEKLFF
.	TRBJ2-7	.	TRBV7-8	TGTGCCAGCAGCTTAGACCGACACGGCGAGCAGTACTTC	CASSLDRHGEQYF
.	TRBJ1-6	.	TRBV4-2	TGTGCCAGCAGCCAAGACGGAAGTCTGAGTCCCCTCCACTTT	CASSQDGSLSPLHF